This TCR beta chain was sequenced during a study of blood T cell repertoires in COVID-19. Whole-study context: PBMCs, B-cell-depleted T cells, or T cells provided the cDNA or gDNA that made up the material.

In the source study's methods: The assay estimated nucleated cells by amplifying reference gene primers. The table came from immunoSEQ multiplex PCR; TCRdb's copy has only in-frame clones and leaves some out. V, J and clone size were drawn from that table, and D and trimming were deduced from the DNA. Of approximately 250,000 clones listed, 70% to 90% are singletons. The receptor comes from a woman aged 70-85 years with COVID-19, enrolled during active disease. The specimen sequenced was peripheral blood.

In DNA form, the CDR3 reads TGTGCCAGCAGCTTAGTGTCTAGCGGGGGGTCCGACAATGAGCAGTTCTTC. Translation: CASSLVSSGGSDNEQFF. The V call is TRBV7-9, the J call TRBJ2-1; 11 bases are a match to TRBD2. Germline CDR1 reads SEHNR; CDR2 reads FQNEAQ (reference sequence). The ends lost 1 base at V and 5 bases at J; junction bases unmatched: 7. The CDR3 length is 17 residues.